This T cell receptor beta chain was obtained from a study of blood T cell repertoires in COVID-19. Study-level background: Spain, Italy and the United States supplied samples that represented acute and convalescent COVID-19. PBMCs, B-cell-depleted T cells, or T cells provided the cDNA or gDNA that made up the material.

Seattle cases were enrolled at active infection and followed longitudinally. Original handling: Nucleated cell number was recorded as an estimate derived from reference gene primer amplification. TCRdb keeps only in-frame clones here, not all; method: immunoSEQ multiplex PCR. V, J and clone size reflect that table, while D and trimming were determined from the DNA. In the table there are fewer than 300,000 clones, 85% to 90% of which are singletons. The sequenced material came from peripheral blood. The sequence was collected from a woman aged 30 to 39 with COVID-19, enrolled during active disease.

The CDR3 sequence is CASSESGRLYEQYF. CDR3 nucleotide sequence: TGCGCCAGCAGTGAGTCTGGCCGCCTCTACGAGCAGTACTTC. The V and J genes are TRBV10-1 and TRBJ2-7; no clear D. CDR1 and CDR2 (germline): WNHNN, SYGVQD (reference sequence). The germline V and J ends were trimmed by 0 bases and 3 bases, with 9 bases remaining between them. The CDR3 extends over 14 amino acids.